This TCR beta chain appears in the sequencing data of a study of cytomegalovirus exposure and HLA in healthy donors. Libraries were prepared by immunoSEQ multiplex PCR; TCRdb keeps only in-frame clonotypes and omits some of them. The top ten hold over 2% of the sample, which has some 83,000 clones, around 94% seen once. Specimen: PBMCs. The TCR sequence derives from a young woman in good health and CMV-seronegative.

The CDR3 DNA reads as TGTGCCAGCCTTCAGACAGGGCTTACCGAGCAGTACTTC. Its protein product is CASLQTGLTEQYF. The V call is TRBV7-9, the J call TRBJ2-7; 7 bases line up with TRBD1. Germline assignment: CDR1 SEHNR and CDR2 FQNEAQ (reference sequence). The CDR3 contains 13 residues. The J segment lost 6 bases and the V segment lost 8 bases, leaving 10 bases of the junction unmatched.